This TCR beta chain was identified in a study of OX40 agonist ivuxolimab in advanced cancers. V lost 1 base, J lost 8 bases, and 12 bases stayed unmatched. Germline CDR1 is MNHEY and CDR2 is SMNVEV (reference sequence). This CDR3 has 16 residues. Clones were read by immunoSEQ multiplex PCR, and TCRdb kept only the in-frame ones, dropping some. The sample yields some 21,000 clones, 75% to 85% seen once. This clone was counted between two and nine times. This TCR was sampled from an adult with an advanced solid tumor such as melanoma, head and neck, liver or kidney cancer. This specimen was CD4+ or CD8+ T cells sorted from blood, taken in a trial of the OX40 agonist ivuxolimab. The gene calls are TRBV27 and TRBJ2-3; 7 bases align to TRBD2. The CDR3 coding sequence is TGTGCCAGCAGTTTATGGGGGACTACCTACGCGTTTACGCAGTATTTT. Translated, it gives CASSLWGTTYAFTQYF.